These T cell receptor beta chains were read from a single sample in a study of blood T cell repertoires in COVID-19. Clones were sequenced by immunoSEQ multiplex PCR, and TCRdb holds only the in-frame ones, with some missing. Of roughly 210,000 clones in the sample, approximately 81% were seen once. Sequenced sample: peripheral blood. These receptors came from an elderly woman with COVID-19, enrolled during active disease. Both conserved end residues are part of each CDR3. A D gene is named only where the DNA matches it firmly. Expanded clones are given a class, and other clones once, few, many or no size at all.

J | V | size | D | DNA | CDR3
TRBJ1-5 | TRBV2 | - | TRBD1 | TGTGCCAGCAGTGCCCTAGGACAGGGCAATCAGCCCCAGCATTTT | CASSALGQGNQPQHF
TRBJ1-1 | TRBV9 | - | - | TGTGCCAGCAGCGTAGCAGGGGAATCCACTGAAGCTTTCTTT | CASSVAGESTEAFF
TRBJ1-1 | TRBV7-7 | - | - | TGTGCCAGCAGCCCCCTGAGCACTGAAGCTTTCTTT | CASSPLSTEAFF
TRBJ1-5 | TRBV12-3/TRBV12-4 | - | - | TGTGCCAGCGCTAGGGGTCAGCCCCAGCATTTT | CASARGQPQHF
TRBJ1-3 | TRBV28 | few | - | TGTGCCAGCAGTCCCCTAGGGGACACCATATATTTT | CASSPLGDTIYF
TRBJ2-5 | TRBV7-7 | - | TRBD1 | TGTGCCAGCAGCCTGGGGACAGCAACTCTACAAGAGACCCAGTACTTC | CASSLGTATLQETQYF
TRBJ2-3 | TRBV6-4 | once | TRBD2 | TGTGCCAGCAGTGAAACTAGCGGGGGCCGCACAGATACGCAGTATTTT | CASSETSGGRTDTQYF
TRBJ2-3 | TRBV2 | - | - | TGTGCCAGCAGTTACAGGGACACGCAGTATTTT | CASSYRDTQYF
TRBJ1-2 | TRBV7-9 | - | - | TGTGCCAGCAGCTTCCCTCCGGGGACCTTC | CASSFPPGTF
TRBJ2-3 | TRBV6-4 | - | TRBD2 | TGTGCCAGCAGTGAGGAGACTAGCGCCCCAGATACGCAGTATTTT | CASSEETSAPDTQYF
TRBJ2-5 | TRBV7-9 | - | - | TGTGCCAGCAGCTTAAGGACAGCTTACCAAGAGACCCAGTACTTC | CASSLRTAYQETQYF
TRBJ2-1 | TRBV11-1 | - | TRBD1 | TGTGCCAGCAGCTCCCGGGACAGATACAATGAGCAGTTCTTC | CASSSRDRYNEQFF
TRBJ2-3 | TRBV19 | - | - | TGTGCCAGTAGTATTTCCTGGGACACCCCGGGGGGAGATACGCAGTATTTT | CASSISWDTPGGDTQYF
TRBJ2-3 | TRBV3-1/TRBV3-2 | - | TRBD1 | TGTGCCAGCAGCCTCCCGACAGGGGGGAGCACAGATACGCAGTATTTT | CASSLPTGGSTDTQYF
TRBJ1-1 | TRBV6-6 | - | - | TGTGCCACCGCCCTCGGGGTGTTAGCTGAAGCTTTCTTT | CATALGVLAEAFF
TRBJ1-1 | TRBV6-5 | - | - | TGTGCCAGCAGTTTAGTGACAGGGAACACTGAAGCTTTCTTT | CASSLVTGNTEAFF
TRBJ1-1 | TRBV6-5 | few | - | TGTGCCAGCATCCAGATTTGGGCTTTCTTT | CASIQIWAFF
TRBJ2-1 | TRBV4-1 | - | - | TGCGCCAGCAGCCCGCAACCTGGAAGGACTACACACAATGAGCAGTTCTTC | CASSPQPGRTTHNEQFF
TRBJ1-1 | TRBV14 | few | - | TGTGCCAGCAGCCGACTTGACTCGTGGAACACTGAAGCTTTCTTT | CASSRLDSWNTEAFF
TRBJ2-3 | TRBV6-5 | - | TRBD1 | TGTGCCAGCAGGCGGGGACAGGGTATAGATACGCAGTATTTT | CASRRGQGIDTQYF
TRBJ2-5 | TRBV7-7 | - | TRBD2 | TGTGCCAGCAGCTTACGAGGGACTAGCAGTACCGAGACCCAGTACTTC | CASSLRGTSSTETQYF
TRBJ1-5 | TRBV5-1 | once | TRBD1 | TGCGCCAGCAGCTTGGCGCCAGGGGGAAAACATCAGCCCCAGCATTTT | CASSLAPGGKHQPQHF
TRBJ2-3 | TRBV28 | - | TRBD2 | TGTGCCAGCAGTTTGCCCGGGACTAGCGAAAGCACAGATACGCAGTATTTT | CASSLPGTSESTDTQYF
TRBJ2-3 | TRBV6-1 | - | - | TGTGCCAGCAGTGTTTCCGCGGGGGCTAGCACAGATACGCAGTATTTT | CASSVSAGASTDTQYF
TRBJ1-5 | TRBV6-5 | - | - | TGTGCCAGCGCCCACACCCCCTTCTCCCAGCATTTT | CASAHTPFSQHF
TRBJ1-2 | TRBV7-8 | - | TRBD1 | TGTGCCAGCAGCCCCTGGACAGGACCAGCTAACTATGGCTACACCTTC | CASSPWTGPANYGYTF
TRBJ2-5 | TRBV7-8 | - | - | TGTGCCAGCAGATTCGGGACATACCAAGAGACCCAGTACTTC | CASRFGTYQETQYF
TRBJ2-5 | TRBV6-1 | - | TRBD2 | TGTGCCAGCAGTGAAACCGTGGCGGGGGGCTTCCTGACCCAGTACTTC | CASSETVAGGFLTQYF
TRBJ2-2 | TRBV12-3/TRBV12-4 | - | - | TGTGCCACCCAGACTTTCACCGGGGAGCTGTTTTTT | CATQTFTGELFF
TRBJ2-7 | TRBV10-3 | - | - | TGTGCCATCAGTGAGTCACACATCTACGAGCAGTACTTC | CAISESHIYEQYF
TRBJ2-3 | TRBV3-1/TRBV3-2 | once | - | TGTGCCAGCAGCCAGTCACTAGCAGATACGCAGTATTTT | CASSQSLADTQYF
TRBJ2-3 | TRBV25-1 | once | TRBD1 | TGTGCCAGCAGTACCCACGCGGGACAGGGGCCAGATACGCAGTATTTT | CASSTHAGQGPDTQYF
TRBJ2-1 | TRBV2 | - | - | TGTGCCAGCAGGCAACTAGCCTACAATGAGCAGTTCTTC | CASRQLAYNEQFF
TRBJ1-1 | TRBV7-9 | - | - | TGTGCCAGCAGCTTCGGAGGGGAATTCTTCTTT | CASSFGGEFFF
TRBJ2-5 | TRBV7-2 | - | - | TGTGCCAGCAGCTTAGGCAGGGAGACCCAGTACTTC | CASSLGRETQYF
TRBJ2-1 | TRBV10-1 | - | TRBD2 | TGCGCCAGCAGTGAGTCTAGCGGGGGGACTGAGCAGTTCTTC | CASSESSGGTEQFF
TRBJ2-1 | TRBV5-1 | - | TRBD2 | TGCGCCAGCAGCTTGGGTCCACTAGCGAGTTACAATGAGCAGTTCTTC | CASSLGPLASYNEQFF
TRBJ1-6 | TRBV12-3/TRBV12-4 | - | - | TGTGCCAGCAGTTTAAGGGGTAATTCACCCCTCCACTTT | CASSLRGNSPLHF
TRBJ1-2 | TRBV2 | - | TRBD1 | TGTGCCAGCAACCCAGGGGGGACAGGGTACTATGGCTACACCTTC | CASNPGGTGYYGYTF
TRBJ1-5 | TRBV19 | - | - | TGTGCCAGTAGCCGCGGGGGCAGGGTAACGGGCAATCAGCCCCAGCATTTT | CASSRGGRVTGNQPQHF
TRBJ2-5 | TRBV7-2 | - | - | TGTGCCAGCAGCCAACAGGGGTCAGGGGGAGGAACCCAGTACTTC | CASSQQGSGGGTQYF
TRBJ2-2 | TRBV7-8 | once | TRBD1 | TGTGCCAGCAGCTTAGCCAGGGGGCTCATTAACACCGGGGAGCTGTTTTTT | CASSLARGLINTGELFF
TRBJ1-2 | TRBV30 | - | TRBD1 | TGTGCCTGGAGTGGGACAGGGTGGGGCTACACCTTC | CAWSGTGWGYTF
TRBJ2-7 | TRBV11-2 | few | TRBD1 | TGTGCCAGCAGCTTAGGGGCGGACAGGGTTGCGGGGTACTTC | CASSLGADRVAGYF
TRBJ2-2 | TRBV5-6 | - | - | TGTGCCAGCAGCTTTTCGACCGGGGAGCTGTTTTTT | CASSFSTGELFF
TRBJ1-5 | TRBV28 | - | TRBD1 | TGTGCCAGCAGTATCCCCGGGACAGGGGGCGAGGAGCCCCAGCATTTT | CASSIPGTGGEEPQHF
TRBJ1-6 | TRBV7-8 | - | TRBD1 | TGTGCCAGCAGCTTAGTCGGGACAGGGGTTTCACCCCTCCACTTT | CASSLVGTGVSPLHF
TRBJ2-1 | TRBV25-1 | few | TRBD1 | TGTGCCAGCAGTCGACAGGGCTACAATGAGCAGTTCTTC | CASSRQGYNEQFF
TRBJ2-6 | TRBV30 | - | - | TGTGCCTGGAGTGGAGGGGGTCCTGCTGGGGCCAACGTCCTGACTTTC | CAWSGGGPAGANVLTF
TRBJ1-4 | TRBV15 | - | - | TGTGCCACCAGCAGCCCCTTGGGGGCTGTTGAAAAACTGTTTTTT | CATSSPLGAVEKLFF
TRBJ2-1 | TRBV6-5 | - | TRBD2 | TGTGCCAGCAGACATTCTAGCGGGGGGGCCAATGAGCAGTTCTTC | CASRHSSGGANEQFF
TRBJ1-1 | TRBV6-5 | - | - | TGTGCCAGCAGTTACATAACCGGGGTAACTTCGGCAGCTTTCTTT | CASSYITGVTSAAFF
TRBJ1-2 | TRBV6-1 | - | - | TGTGCCAGCAGTGAGGGCCGCAACTCGTACTATGGCTACACCTTC | CASSEGRNSYYGYTF
TRBJ2-3 | TRBV23-1 | - | - | TGCGCCAGCAGTCAATCGCACGGGTATTATAGCACAGATACGCAGTATTTT | CASSQSHGYYSTDTQYF
TRBJ1-2 | TRBV11-2 | - | - | TGTGCCAGCAGCTCAGCGGGGGATGGCTACACCTTC | CASSSAGDGYTF